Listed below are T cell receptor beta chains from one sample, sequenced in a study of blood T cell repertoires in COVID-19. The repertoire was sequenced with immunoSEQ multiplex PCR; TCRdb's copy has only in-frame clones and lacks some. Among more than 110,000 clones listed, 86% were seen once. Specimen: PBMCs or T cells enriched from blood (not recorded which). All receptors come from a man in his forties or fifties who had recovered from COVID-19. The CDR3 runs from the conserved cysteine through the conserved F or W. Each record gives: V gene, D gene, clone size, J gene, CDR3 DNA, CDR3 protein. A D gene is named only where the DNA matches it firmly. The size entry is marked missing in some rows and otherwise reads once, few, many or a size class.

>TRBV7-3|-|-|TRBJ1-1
TGTGCCAGCAGCGCCAGCAGGGGAGAGGGCACTGAAGCTTTCTTT
CASSASRGEGTEAFF
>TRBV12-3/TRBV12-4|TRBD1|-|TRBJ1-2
TGTGCCAGCAGTACCCGGGACAGCTATGGCTACACCTTC
CASSTRDSYGYTF
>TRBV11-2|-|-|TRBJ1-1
TGTGCCAGCAGCATCCGGGACACTGAAGCTTTCTTT
CASSIRDTEAFF
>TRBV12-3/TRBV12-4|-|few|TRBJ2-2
TGTGCCAGCAGTTCACAGCAGACCGGGGAGCTGTTTTTT
CASSSQQTGELFF
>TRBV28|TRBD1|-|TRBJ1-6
TGTGCCAGCAGTTCACAGGGGAGCAATTCACCCCTCCACTTT
CASSSQGSNSPLHF
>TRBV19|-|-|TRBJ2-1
TGTGCCAGTAGAGGACCGCCCGGGGGTGAGCAGTTCTTC
CASRGPPGGEQFF
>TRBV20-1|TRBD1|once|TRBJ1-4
TGCAGTGCTAGTCCCGGGACAGGGAATGAAAAACTGTTTTTT
CSASPGTGNEKLFF
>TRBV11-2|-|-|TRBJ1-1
TGTGCCAGCAGCTTATATGGGGGGATGAGTGAAGCTTTCTTT
CASSLYGGMSEAFF
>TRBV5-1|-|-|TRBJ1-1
TGCGCCAGCAGCTTGGATCGGACAGAAGCTTTCTTT
CASSLDRTEAFF
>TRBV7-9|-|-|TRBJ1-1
TGTGCCAGCAGCTTAGTTGGAGGGAACACTGAAGCTTTCTTT
CASSLVGGNTEAFF
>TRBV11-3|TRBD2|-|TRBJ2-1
TGTGCCAGCAGCCCAGGACTAGCGGTATACAATGAGCAGTTCTTC
CASSPGLAVYNEQFF
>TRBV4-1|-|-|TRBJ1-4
TGCGCCAGCAGCCAATATTTCGGGGGAGGCGTTGAAAAACTGTTTTTT
CASSQYFGGGVEKLFF
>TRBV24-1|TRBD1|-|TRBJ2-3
TGTGCCACCAGTGGGGGACAGGGCTGGACAGATACGCAGTATTTT
CATSGGQGWTDTQYF
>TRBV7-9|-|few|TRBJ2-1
TGTGCCAGCAGCCCAATGGTTACTAGTAATGAGCAGTTCTTC
CASSPMVTSNEQFF